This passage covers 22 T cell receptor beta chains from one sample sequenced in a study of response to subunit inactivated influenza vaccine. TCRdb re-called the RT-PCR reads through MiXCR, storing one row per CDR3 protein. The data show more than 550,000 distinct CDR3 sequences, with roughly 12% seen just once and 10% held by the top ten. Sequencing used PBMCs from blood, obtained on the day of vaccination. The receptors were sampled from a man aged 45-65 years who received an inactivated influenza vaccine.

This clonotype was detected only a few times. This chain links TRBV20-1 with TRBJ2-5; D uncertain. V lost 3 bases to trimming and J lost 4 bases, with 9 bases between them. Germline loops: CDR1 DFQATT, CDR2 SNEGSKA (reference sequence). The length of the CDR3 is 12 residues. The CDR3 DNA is TGCAGTGCTAGGAACGGTCCAGAGACCCAGTACTTC. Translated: CSARNGPETQYF.

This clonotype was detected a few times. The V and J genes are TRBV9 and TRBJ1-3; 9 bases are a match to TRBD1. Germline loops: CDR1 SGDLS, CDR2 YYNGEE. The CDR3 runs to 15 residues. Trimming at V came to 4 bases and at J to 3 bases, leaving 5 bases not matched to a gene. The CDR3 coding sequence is TGTGCCAGCAGCCCCCGGGACAGGGTTGGAAACACCATATATTTT. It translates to CASSPRDRVGNTIYF.

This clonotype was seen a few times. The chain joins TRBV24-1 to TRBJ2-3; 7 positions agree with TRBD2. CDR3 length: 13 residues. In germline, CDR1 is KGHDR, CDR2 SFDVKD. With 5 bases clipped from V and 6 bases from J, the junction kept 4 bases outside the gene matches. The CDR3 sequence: CATSVGGGDTQYF. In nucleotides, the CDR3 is TGTGCCACCAGTGTGGGGGGGGGGGATACGCAGTATTTT.

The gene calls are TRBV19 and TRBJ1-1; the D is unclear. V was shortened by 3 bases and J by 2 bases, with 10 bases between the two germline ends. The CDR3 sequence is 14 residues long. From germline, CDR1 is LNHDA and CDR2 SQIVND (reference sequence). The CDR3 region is CASSINGGNTEAFF. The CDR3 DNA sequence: TGTGCCAGTAGTATTAATGGAGGAAACACTGAAGCTTTCTTT.

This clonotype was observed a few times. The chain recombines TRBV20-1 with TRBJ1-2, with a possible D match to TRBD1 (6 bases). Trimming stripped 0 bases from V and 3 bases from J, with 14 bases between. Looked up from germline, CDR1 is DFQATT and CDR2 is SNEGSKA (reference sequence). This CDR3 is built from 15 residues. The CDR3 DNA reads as TGCAGTGCTAGAGATTACCGGGACACCGACTATGGCTACACCTTC. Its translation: CSARDYRDTDYGYTF.

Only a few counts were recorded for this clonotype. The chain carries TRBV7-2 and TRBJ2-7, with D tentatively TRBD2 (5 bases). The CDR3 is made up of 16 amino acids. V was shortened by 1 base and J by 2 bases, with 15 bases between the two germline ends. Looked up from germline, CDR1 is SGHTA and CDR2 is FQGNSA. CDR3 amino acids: CASSLGEGDLPYEQYF. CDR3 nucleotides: TGTGCCAGCAGCTTAGGCGAGGGAGACTTACCCTACGAGCAGTACTTC.

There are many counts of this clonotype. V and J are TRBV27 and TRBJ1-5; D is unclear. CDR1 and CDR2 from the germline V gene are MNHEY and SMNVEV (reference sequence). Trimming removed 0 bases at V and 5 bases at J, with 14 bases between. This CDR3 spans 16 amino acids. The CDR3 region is CASSLSGPEGHQPQHF. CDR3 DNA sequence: TGTGCCAGCAGTTTATCCGGACCCGAGGGCCATCAGCCCCAGCATTTT.

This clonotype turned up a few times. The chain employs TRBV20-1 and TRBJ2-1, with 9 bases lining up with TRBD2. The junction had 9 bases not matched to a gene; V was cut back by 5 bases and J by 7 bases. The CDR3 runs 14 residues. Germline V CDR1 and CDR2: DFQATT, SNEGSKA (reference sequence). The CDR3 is CSAPLGAGGNEQFF. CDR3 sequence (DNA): TGCAGTGCTCCCCTGGGAGCGGGGGGAAATGAGCAGTTCTTC.

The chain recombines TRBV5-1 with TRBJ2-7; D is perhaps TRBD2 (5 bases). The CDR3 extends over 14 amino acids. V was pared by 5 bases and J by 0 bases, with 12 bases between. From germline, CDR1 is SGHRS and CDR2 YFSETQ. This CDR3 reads CASSQRSSSYEQYF. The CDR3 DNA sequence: TGCGCCAGCAGTCAGCGGTCGAGCTCCTACGAGCAGTACTTC.

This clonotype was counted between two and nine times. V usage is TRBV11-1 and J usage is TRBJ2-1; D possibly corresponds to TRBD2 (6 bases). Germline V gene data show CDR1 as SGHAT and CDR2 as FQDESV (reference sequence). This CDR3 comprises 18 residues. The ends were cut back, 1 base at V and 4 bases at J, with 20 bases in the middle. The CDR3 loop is CASSLGAPGLTYYNEQFF. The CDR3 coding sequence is TGTGCCAGCAGCTTAGGGGCCCCGGGACTTACTTATTACAATGAGCAGTTCTTC.

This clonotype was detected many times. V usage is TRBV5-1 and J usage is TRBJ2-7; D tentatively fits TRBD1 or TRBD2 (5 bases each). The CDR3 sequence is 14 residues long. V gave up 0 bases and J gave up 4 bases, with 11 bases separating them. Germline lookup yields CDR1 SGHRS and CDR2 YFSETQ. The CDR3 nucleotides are TGCGCCAGCAGCTTGGAAGGGACCCTATACGAGCAGTACTTC. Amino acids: CASSLEGTLYEQYF.

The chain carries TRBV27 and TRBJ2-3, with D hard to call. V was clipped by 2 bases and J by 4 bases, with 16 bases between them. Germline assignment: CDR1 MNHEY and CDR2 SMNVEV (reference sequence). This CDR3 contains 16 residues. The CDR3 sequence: CASSLIEHMGPDTQYF. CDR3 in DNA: TGTGCCAGCAGTTTAATAGAACATATGGGCCCAGATACGCAGTATTTT.

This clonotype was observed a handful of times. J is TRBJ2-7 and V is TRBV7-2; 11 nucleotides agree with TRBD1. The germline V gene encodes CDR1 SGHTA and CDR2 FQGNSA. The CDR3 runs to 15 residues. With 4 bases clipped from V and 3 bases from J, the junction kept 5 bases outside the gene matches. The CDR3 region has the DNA TGTGCCAGCAGCTACCTCGGGACAGGGGGCTACGAGCAGTACTTC. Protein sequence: CASSYLGTGGYEQYF.

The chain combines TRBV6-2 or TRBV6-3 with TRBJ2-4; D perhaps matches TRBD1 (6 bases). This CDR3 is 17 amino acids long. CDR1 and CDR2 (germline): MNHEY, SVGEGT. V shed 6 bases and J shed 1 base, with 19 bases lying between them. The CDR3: CASSAILGAPAKNIQYF. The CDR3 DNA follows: TGTGCCAGCAGCGCCATTTTGGGGGCTCCGGCCAAAAACATTCAGTACTTC.

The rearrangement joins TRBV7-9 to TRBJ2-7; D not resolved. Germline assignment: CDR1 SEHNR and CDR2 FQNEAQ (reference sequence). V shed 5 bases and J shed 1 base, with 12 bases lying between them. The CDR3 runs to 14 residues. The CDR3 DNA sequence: TGTGCCAGCAGCCACGGCCGGCTATCCTACGAGCAGTACTTC. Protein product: CASSHGRLSYEQYF.

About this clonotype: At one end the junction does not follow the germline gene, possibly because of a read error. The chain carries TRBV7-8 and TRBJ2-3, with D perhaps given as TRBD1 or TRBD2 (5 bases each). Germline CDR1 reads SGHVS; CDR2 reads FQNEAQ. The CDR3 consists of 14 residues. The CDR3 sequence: CASSTPPAGGTQCF. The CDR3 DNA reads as TGTGCCAGCAGCACCCCACCCGCTGGGGGTACGCAGTGTTTT.

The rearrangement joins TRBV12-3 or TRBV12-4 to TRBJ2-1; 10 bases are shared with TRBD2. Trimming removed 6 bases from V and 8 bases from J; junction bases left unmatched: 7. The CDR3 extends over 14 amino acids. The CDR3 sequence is CASRKTSGDDEQFF. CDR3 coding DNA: TGTGCCAGCAGAAAAACTAGCGGGGACGATGAGCAGTTCTTC.

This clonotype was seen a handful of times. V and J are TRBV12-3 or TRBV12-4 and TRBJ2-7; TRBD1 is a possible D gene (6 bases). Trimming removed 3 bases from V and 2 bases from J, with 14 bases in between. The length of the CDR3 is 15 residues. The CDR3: CASSFTGLGAYEQYF. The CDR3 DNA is TGTGCCAGCAGTTTTACAGGGCTCGGCGCCTACGAGCAGTACTTC.

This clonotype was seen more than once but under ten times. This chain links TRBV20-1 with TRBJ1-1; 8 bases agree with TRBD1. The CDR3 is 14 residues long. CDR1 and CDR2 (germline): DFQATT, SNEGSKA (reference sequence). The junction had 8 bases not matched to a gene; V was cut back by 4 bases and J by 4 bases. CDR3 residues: CSAKPTGVGTEAFF. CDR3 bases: TGCAGTGCTAAACCGACAGGGGTGGGCACTGAAGCTTTCTTT.

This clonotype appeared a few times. The CDR3 is CASRRRGDTGELFF. CDR3 DNA sequence: TGTGCCAGCAGACGCCGGGGGGACACCGGGGAGCTGTTTTTT. The chain employs TRBV6-2 or TRBV6-3 and TRBJ2-2, with 7 bases lining up with TRBD2. The CDR3 has 14 residues. The germline V gene encodes CDR1 MNHEY and CDR2 SVGEGT. Trimming removed 6 bases from V and 3 bases from J; junction bases left unmatched: 4.

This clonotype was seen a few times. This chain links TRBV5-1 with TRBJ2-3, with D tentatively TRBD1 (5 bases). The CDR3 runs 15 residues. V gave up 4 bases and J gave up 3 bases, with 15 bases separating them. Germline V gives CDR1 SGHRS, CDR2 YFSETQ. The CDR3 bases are TGCGCCAGCAGCACCTGGACATCCGGGACAGATACGCAGTATTTT. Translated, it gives CASSTWTSGTDTQYF.

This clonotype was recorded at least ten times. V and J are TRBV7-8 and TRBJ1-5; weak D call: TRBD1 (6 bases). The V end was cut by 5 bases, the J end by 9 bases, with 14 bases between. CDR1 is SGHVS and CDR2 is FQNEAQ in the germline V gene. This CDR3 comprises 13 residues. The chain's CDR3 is CASSPGQFGPQHF. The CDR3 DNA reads TGTGCCAGCAGCCCCGGACAGTTTGGGCCCCAGCATTTT.